One and the same sample provided the 28 T cell receptor beta chains below, sequenced in a study of shared clonotypes between healthy human individuals. Assay: immunoSEQ multiplex PCR; the TCRdb copy retains only in-frame clones and omits some. The data contain roughly 720,000 clones, about nine tenths of them singletons. Specimen: memory CD8+ T cells from PBMCs. Subset given: CD45RO+ cells pooled with CCR7-negative TemRA cells. The source of these receptors is a man between 18 and 35 years old in good health. Some clones in this sample may be carry-over from other donors' samples.

This clone was found once. This sample also contains other DNA sequences that code for the same CDR3. The chain employs TRBV19 and TRBJ1-1; D gene ambiguous. The V and J ends lost 1 base and 6 bases respectively, with 9 bases between them. From germline, CDR1 is LNHDA and CDR2 SQIVND (reference sequence). The CDR3 has 13 amino acids. The CDR3 coding sequence is TGTGCCAGTAGTATAGGCCGAGGAGCTGAAGCTTTCTTT. It translates to CASSIGRGAEAFF.

The V gene is TRBV7-9, the J gene TRBJ2-7; the match to TRBD1 covers 7 bases. Germline CDR1 is SEHNR and CDR2 is FQNEAQ (reference sequence). The ends lost 4 bases at V and 1 base at J; junction bases unmatched: 10. The CDR3 spans 16 residues. The CDR3 sequence is CASSSGRGQQSYEQYF. The CDR3 coding sequence is TGTGCCAGCAGCTCCGGCCGGGGACAGCAATCCTACGAGCAGTACTTC.

The genes are TRBV6-1 and TRBJ1-5; D perhaps matches TRBD1 (5 bases). This CDR3 has 15 residues. Germline V CDR1 and CDR2: MNHNS, SASEGT. V lost 3 bases to trimming and J lost 7 bases, with 16 bases between them. The CDR3 DNA reads as TGTGCCAGCAGTGACCCCGGGACTCGACAGCAGCCCCAGCATTTT. It yields the protein CASSDPGTRQQPQHF.

Only one count was recorded for this clone. This chain's CDR3 is CASSVRSGKALTDTQYF. In DNA form, the CDR3 reads TGTGCCAGCAGCGTAAGATCGGGGAAGGCCCTCACAGATACGCAGTATTTT. The genes are TRBV9 and TRBJ2-3; tentatively, D is TRBD2 (5 bases). V was cut by 1 base and J by 2 bases, with 17 bases left in between. The CDR3 covers 17 residues. In germline, CDR1 is SGDLS, CDR2 YYNGEE.

The chain joins TRBV11-2 to TRBJ2-1, with 10 bases matching TRBD2. The CDR3 spans 16 residues. Germline CDR1 is SGHAT and CDR2 is FQNNGV. The trim removed 2 bases at V and 9 bases at J, leaving 10 bases unmatched. CDR3 in DNA: TGTGCCAGCAGCTTATTCGAGCGGGAGGGCCGAAGTGAGCAGTTCTTC. Encoded protein: CASSLFEREGRSEQFF.

V gene TRBV29-1 combines with J gene TRBJ2-2; possible D gene TRBD1, 7 bases. Germline-derived CDR1 and CDR2 are SQVTM and ANQGSEA. The CDR3 has 14 residues. Trimming pared 4 bases from V and 6 bases from J, leaving 15 bases between. For the CDR3, the DNA is TGCAGCGTTGGGAGGGGGCGCGGTCCCGGGGAGCTGTTTTTT. This codes for CSVGRGRGPGELFF.

V and J are TRBV27 and TRBJ2-7; D unclear. Trimming took 5 bases from V and 3 from J, leaving 20 bases between them. The CDR3 totals 16 residues. The V gene's germline CDR1 is MNHEY and CDR2 SMNVEV (reference sequence). CDR3 protein: CASSPITGNGVYEQYF. In nucleotides, the CDR3 is TGTGCCAGCAGTCCCATAACTGGGAACGGCGTCTACGAGCAGTACTTC.

In this sample, this clone turned up once. The genes are TRBV4-3 and TRBJ2-2; D is perhaps TRBD2 (7 bases). Trimming cost V 4 bases and J 5 bases, with 14 bases left between them. Looked up from germline, CDR1 is LGHNA and CDR2 is YSLEER. CDR3 size: 15 residues. CDR3 DNA sequence: TGCGCCAGCAGCCCTTGGGGGGGCGCGACCGGGGAGCTGTTTTTT. This translates into CASSPWGGATGELFF.

V is TRBV7-9 and J is TRBJ2-7; the D gene is possibly TRBD1 (6 bases). The V gene's germline CDR1 is SEHNR and CDR2 FQNEAQ (reference sequence). CDR3 length: 15 amino acids. V was clipped by 5 bases and J by 0 bases, with 14 bases between them. CDR3 nucleotides: TGTGCCAGCAGCCCAAGGACAGCTTACTCCTACGAGCAGTACTTC. This codes for CASSPRTAYSYEQYF.

CDR3 sequence (DNA): TGTGCCAGCAGCCCGCGGGGGGGCACCGGGGAGCTGTTTTTT. Translation: CASSPRGGTGELFF. J is TRBJ2-2 and V is TRBV11-3; 9 bases align to TRBD2. The CDR3 spans 14 residues. Losses at the gene ends were 5 bases for V and 4 bases for J; bases not matched to a gene: 2. The V gene's germline CDR1 is SGHNT and CDR2 YENEEA.

J is TRBJ2-7 and V is TRBV5-5, with D possibly being TRBD2 (5 bases). V lost 6 bases and J 3 bases, leaving 19 bases between the germline ends. Germline V CDR1 and CDR2: SGHKS, YYEKEE (reference sequence). The CDR3 runs 15 residues. CDR3 sequence: CASTQGHSGYYEQYF. The CDR3 nucleotides are TGTGCCAGCACGCAAGGGCACAGCGGCTACTACGAGCAGTACTTC.

This chain joins TRBV19 and TRBJ2-1; D might be TRBD1 or TRBD2, each matching 6 bases. The length of the CDR3 is 16 residues. Deletions cut 3 bases from V and 7 bases from J, with 19 bases between. Germline lookup yields CDR1 LNHDA and CDR2 SQIVND (reference sequence). The CDR3 protein is CASSIPWGEGGNEQFF. The CDR3, as DNA: TGTGCCAGTAGTATCCCCTGGGGAGAGGGGGGTAATGAGCAGTTCTTC.

V is TRBV5-4 and J is TRBJ1-2; D is uncertain. V dropped 4 bases and J dropped 2 bases, with 12 bases sitting between them. The CDR3 has 14 residues. Germline lookup yields CDR1 SGHNT and CDR2 YYREEE (reference sequence). The CDR3: CASSPRTGNYGYTF. The CDR3 DNA follows: TGTGCCAGCAGCCCTCGGACGGGAAACTATGGCTACACCTTC.

This chain connects TRBV7-9 to TRBJ2-6; D remains unclear. The CDR3 contains 15 residues. CDR1 SEHNR and CDR2 FQNEAQ come from the germline V gene (reference sequence). V was clipped by 3 bases and J by 4 bases, with 10 bases between them. The CDR3 region is CASSLVSDGANVLTF. CDR3 coding DNA: TGTGCCAGCAGCTTGGTATCTGACGGGGCCAACGTCCTGACTTTC.

The chain uses TRBV29-1 and TRBJ1-2; 7 bases line up with TRBD1. Losses at the gene ends were 5 bases for V and 1 base for J; bases not matched to a gene: 1. CDR3 length: 12 amino acids. CDR1 is SQVTM, CDR2 ANQGSEA, per germline. The CDR3 sequence: CSVTGVNYGYTF. As DNA, the CDR3 is TGCAGCGTTACAGGGGTTAACTATGGCTACACCTTC.

The J gene is TRBJ2-7, the V gene TRBV4-2; TRBD2 aligns across 9 bases. The CDR3 runs to 16 residues. Germline CDR1 LGHNA, CDR2 YNFKEQ. Trimming took 1 base from V and 3 from J; bases not matched to a gene: 7. The CDR3 DNA reads TGTGCCAGCAGCCAAGGGTTTCTAGCGGGAAACTACGAGCAGTACTTC. This translates into CASSQGFLAGNYEQYF.

The chain carries TRBV10-3 and TRBJ1-2, with D tentatively TRBD1 (5 bases). CDR1 and CDR2 (germline): ENHRY, SYGVKD. V was shortened by 2 bases and J by 5 bases, with 15 bases between the two germline ends. This CDR3 has 15 residues. CDR3 sequence: CAISEAGSRVYGYTF. CDR3 coding DNA: TGTGCCATCAGTGAGGCAGGGAGCCGGGTTTATGGCTACACCTTC.

The CDR3 DNA follows: TGCGCCAGCAGTGAGTCGGGGAATAGCAATCAGCCCCAGCATTTT. Translation: CASSESGNSNQPQHF. The chain is built from TRBV10-2 and TRBJ1-5; D remains ambiguous. This CDR3 is 15 amino acids long. The V end lost 0 bases, the J end lost 0 bases, and 6 bases lay between the germline ends. Germline V lookup: CDR1 WSHSY, CDR2 SAAADI.

Of note for this clone: Other nucleotide sequences in the sample specify the same CDR3. The chain recombines TRBV5-1 with TRBJ2-3; D possibly corresponds to TRBD1 (6 bases). Germline CDR1 and CDR2: SGHRS and YFSETQ. CDR3 size: 15 residues. The germline V and J ends were trimmed by 3 bases and 0 bases, with 11 bases remaining between them. The DNA for the CDR3 is TGCGCCAGCAGCTCCGACAGGAGTAGCACAGATACGCAGTATTTT. It yields the protein CASSSDRSSTDTQYF. Full variable domain (remainder filled in from reference TRBV5-1 and TRBJ2-3): KAGVTQTPRYLIKTRGQQVTLSCSPISGHRSVSWYQQTPGQGLQFLFEYFSETQRNKGNFPGRFSGRQFSNSRSEMNVSTLELGDSALYLCASSSDRSSTDTQYFGPGTRLTVL.

The chain couples TRBV28 to TRBJ2-7; 9 positions match TRBD2. J gave up 3 bases and V 3 bases, and 6 bases lay outside the gene matches. Germline assignment: CDR1 MDHEN and CDR2 SYDVKM. CDR3 length equals 15 residues. CDR3 coding DNA: TGTGCCAGCAGTTTTGGCCTAGCGGGATTCTACGAGCAGTACTTC. Residues: CASSFGLAGFYEQYF.

The chain links TRBV2 to TRBJ2-5, with 8 bases lining up with TRBD1. Germline assignment: CDR1 SNHLY and CDR2 FYNNEI. This CDR3 has 15 amino acids. V was clipped by 4 bases and J by 4 bases; unmatched bases: 8. CDR3 sequence: CASSVGQGRGETQYF. The CDR3 nucleotides read TGTGCCAGCAGTGTAGGACAGGGCCGGGGAGAGACCCAGTACTTC.

This clone is a singleton in its sample. V is TRBV7-9 and J is TRBJ2-1, with D unclear. The CDR3 length is 17 residues. From germline, CDR1 is SEHNR and CDR2 FQNEAQ (reference sequence). V shed 5 bases and J shed 0 bases, with 17 bases lying between them. CDR3 amino acids: CASSPLEPPSSYNEQFF. CDR3 nucleotide sequence: TGTGCCAGCAGCCCCTTAGAACCGCCCAGCTCCTACAATGAGCAGTTCTTC.

Details on this clone: An end of the junction does not agree with germline; a read error may underlie this. The chain carries TRBV27 and TRBJ2-7; TRBD2 agrees at 8 bases. The V gene's germline CDR1 is MNHEY and CDR2 SMNVEV (reference sequence). The CDR3 has 14 residues. The CDR3 DNA follows: TGTGCCAGCAGTCCCCGGGAGGGCTCCCACGAGCAGTACTTC. Its protein product is CASSPREGSHEQYF.

This chain joins TRBV2 and TRBJ2-7; D assignment may be TRBD1 or TRBD2 (5 bases each). This CDR3 has 13 residues. Trimming stripped 7 bases from V and 7 bases from J, with 17 bases between. Germline V gene sequence: CDR1 SNHLY, CDR2 FYNNEI. CDR3 DNA: TGTGCCAGCACGCTCCCCGGGACGCCTGAGCAGTACTTC. This codes for CASTLPGTPEQYF.

The V gene is TRBV28, the J gene TRBJ1-1; 7 positions agree with TRBD1. V lost 5 bases to trimming and J lost 2 bases; unmatched junction nucleotides: 2. This CDR3 has 13 amino acids. Germline V CDR1 and CDR2: MDHEN, SYDVKM. The CDR3 DNA is TGTGCCAGCAGTAGGGGGCAAAACACTGAAGCTTTCTTT. It codes for CASSRGQNTEAFF.

This chain links TRBV2 with TRBJ2-2; 9 nucleotides agree with TRBD2. V dropped 6 bases and J dropped 2; count of bases not matched to a gene: 4. CDR3 length: 15 amino acids. CDR1 and CDR2 (germline): SNHLY, FYNNEI. The CDR3 DNA sequence: TGTGCCAGCAGAGGGCTAGCGGGAAACACCGGGGAGCTGTTTTTT. Translation gives CASRGLAGNTGELFF.

A few counts support this clone. The DNA of the CDR3 is TGTGCCAGCAGCTTACGGGGGGACATTGATGAAAAACTGTTTTTT. It codes for CASSLRGDIDEKLFF. The rearrangement uses TRBV7-9 and TRBJ1-4; D is perhaps TRBD1 (6 bases). The CDR3 consists of 15 residues. The V end was cut by 2 bases, the J end by 6 bases, with 13 bases between. Per the germline V gene, CDR1 is SEHNR and CDR2 is FQNEAQ (reference sequence).

The genes are TRBV5-1 and TRBJ1-1, with D uncertain. Germline values: CDR1 SGHRS, CDR2 YFSETQ. V dropped 0 bases and J dropped 0 bases, with 9 bases sitting between them. This CDR3 contains 15 residues. In DNA, the CDR3 is TGCGCCAGCAGCTTGGATGGGTCTCTGAACACTGAAGCTTTCTTT. This sequence encodes CASSLDGSLNTEAFF. Variable domain in full (rest from reference TRBV5-1 and TRBJ1-1): KAGVTQTPRYLIKTRGQQVTLSCSPISGHRSVSWYQQTPGQGLQFLFEYFSETQRNKGNFPGRFSGRQFSNSRSEMNVSTLELGDSALYLCASSLDGSLNTEAFFGQGTRLTVV.